The rows below give T cell receptor beta chains drawn from one sample of a study of shared clonotypes between healthy human individuals. Using immunoSEQ multiplex PCR, the repertoire was profiled, and TCRdb retains in-frame clones only, with some absent. The profile covers 400,000 to 600,000 clones, with about 76% appearing a single time and under 15% taken by the ten largest. Source material: PBMCs. The receptors originated from a woman in her forties in good health. Some clones in this sample may be carry-over from other donors' samples. The CDR3 runs from the conserved cysteine through the conserved F or W. The D gene is left open where the match is weak. A row's size may be missing; if present it is once, few, many or a size class.

D	length	V	size	J	DNA	CDR3
.	15	TRBV7-9	.	TRBJ1-1	TGTGCCAGCAGCTTGGATGGCCGGATGAACACTGAAGCTTTCTTT	CASSLDGRMNTEAFF
.	15	TRBV28	.	TRBJ1-1	TGTGCCAGCAGCCCGTCCGTAGGAGGGAGAAATAGAGCTTTCTTT	CASSPSVGGRNRAFF
.	16	TRBV19	.	TRBJ2-2	TGTGCCAGTAGTAGACAGGGAGGGGCGAACACCGGGGAGCTGTTTTTT	CASSRQGGANTGELFF
TRBD1	14	TRBV9	.	TRBJ2-7	TGTGCCAGCAGCGTAGCTGTCAGGGGGACCGAGCAGTACTTC	CASSVAVRGTEQYF
TRBD1	16	TRBV19	once	TRBJ1-5	TGTGCCAGTAGTAAGGACAGGACTTATAGCAATCAGCCCCAGCATTTT	CASSKDRTYSNQPQHF
TRBD1	16	TRBV7-2	.	TRBJ2-2	TGTGCCAGCAGCCAAGACAGGGGGCCTGGCACCGGGGAGCTGTTTTTT	CASSQDRGPGTGELFF
.	15	TRBV9	.	TRBJ1-4	TGTGCCAGCAGCGTAGATGGTCGAACATCGGAAAAACTGTTTTTT	CASSVDGRTSEKLFF
TRBD2	15	TRBV5-4	.	TRBJ2-1	TGTGCCAGCAGGCCCGGGACTAGCGGATACAATGAGCAGTTCTTC	CASRPGTSGYNEQFF
.	15	TRBV10-2	once	TRBJ2-2	TGCGCCAGCAGTGTTGGGGGAGGGAACACCGGGGAGCTGTTTTTT	CASSVGGGNTGELFF
TRBD1	15	TRBV10-2	.	TRBJ2-3	TGCGCCAGCAGACGCAGGGGGCAACGCACAGATACGCAGTATTTT	CASRRRGQRTDTQYF
.	13	TRBV19	.	TRBJ1-1	TGTGCCAGTAGTGATGTGGGGGACACTGAAGCTTTCTTT	CASSDVGDTEAFF
TRBD2	13	TRBV29-1	.	TRBJ2-1	TGCAGCGTTGGACTAGCGGGAGTAGGTGAGCAGTTCTTC	CSVGLAGVGEQFF
TRBD2	16	TRBV25-1	.	TRBJ2-5	TGTGCCAGCAGTGATCTTACGGGACTAGCGACGGGAATCCAGTACTTC	CASSDLTGLATGIQYF
TRBD2	15	TRBV5-3	.	TRBJ2-7	TGTGCCAGAAATACCGGGCGGACTAGCGCCTACGAGCAGTACTTC	CARNTGRTSAYEQYF
.	14	TRBV4-2	.	TRBJ2-4	TGTGCCAGCAGCCTCCTACGGAGGGAGGACATTCAGTACTTC	CASSLLRREDIQYF
.	13	TRBV30	.	TRBJ1-1	TGTGCCTGGGCTACAGGGCTTGGGACTGAAGCTTTCTTT	CAWATGLGTEAFF
TRBD2	14	TRBV5-4	.	TRBJ2-1	TGTGCCAGCAGCTTGGCTAGCGGGAACAATGAGCAGTTCTTC	CASSLASGNNEQFF
TRBD2	18	TRBV19	.	TRBJ2-1	TGTGCCAGTATCTCCAAAGGGGCGGGAGGGAACTCCTACAATGAGCAGTTCTTC	CASISKGAGGNSYNEQFF
.	14	TRBV28	.	TRBJ2-7	TGTGCCAGCAGTTCTACCGGGAGTATAGACGAGCAGTACTTC	CASSSTGSIDEQYF
TRBD2	17	TRBV7-3	.	TRBJ2-3	TGTGCCAGCAGCTTGGGGCCGAGGACTAGCGGCACAGATACGCAGTATTTT	CASSLGPRTSGTDTQYF
TRBD1	19	TRBV23-1	once	TRBJ2-6	TGCGCCAGCAGTCAATCTTTCCGGGACAGGGGTTCTGGGGCCAACGTCCTGACTTTC	CASSQSFRDRGSGANVLTF
.	16	TRBV7-9	.	TRBJ2-7	TGTGCCAGCAGCTTAGTTTCGGGGCGGTGGACCTACGAGCAGTACTTC	CASSLVSGRWTYEQYF
.	13	TRBV4-1	.	TRBJ2-1	TGTGCCAGCAGCCAAGATCTTGGGTATGAGCAGTTCTTC	CASSQDLGYEQFF
.	13	TRBV15	.	TRBJ2-5	TGTGCCACCAGCAGGAAAAAACAAGAGACCCAGTACTTC	CATSRKKQETQYF
TRBD1	14	TRBV5-1	.	TRBJ2-2	TGCGCCAGCAGCCAAGACAGGGGGAACGGGGAGCTGTTTTTT	CASSQDRGNGELFF
TRBD1	16	TRBV6-4	.	TRBJ1-2	TGTGCCAGCAGTTTAATTCCAGGGGGCGCAAGTAATGGCTACACCTTC	CASSLIPGGASNGYTF
.	15	TRBV19	.	TRBJ2-7	TGTGCCAGTAGTATCAGGGGGGACGGACTCTACGAGCAGTACTTC	CASSIRGDGLYEQYF
.	13	TRBV30	.	TRBJ2-3	TGTGCCTGGAGTGGAGGGGGCACAGATACGCAGTATTTT	CAWSGGGTDTQYF
.	14	TRBV2	.	TRBJ2-5	TGTGCCAGCAGCGCAGGGGTAGACCAAGAGACCCAGTACTTC	CASSAGVDQETQYF
TRBD2	14	TRBV5-4	.	TRBJ2-7	TGTGCCAGCAGCCCGACTAGCGGGAGCTACGAGCAGTACTTC	CASSPTSGSYEQYF
.	15	TRBV7-2	.	TRBJ2-1	TGTGCCAGCAGCTCCCAGGGTGGGTCCTACAATGAGCAGTTCTTC	CASSSQGGSYNEQFF
TRBD1	15	TRBV5-1	.	TRBJ1-1	TGCGCCAGCAGCCCTCGCACAGGGGAAGGAACTGAAGCTTTCTTT	CASSPRTGEGTEAFF
.	14	TRBV19	few	TRBJ1-1	TGTGCCAGTAGTATATCAGGTCTGAACACTGAAGCTTTCTTT	CASSISGLNTEAFF
.	17	TRBV21-1	.	TRBJ1-5	TGTGCCAGCAGGCCGGGACACACTAAAGTAGGCAATCAGCCCCAGCATTTT	CASRPGHTKVGNQPQHF
TRBD2	15	TRBV4-1	.	TRBJ2-4	TGCGCCAGCAGCCAAGGTCCGGGAGGCCAAAACATTCAGTACTTC	CASSQGPGGQNIQYF
TRBD1	15	TRBV28	.	TRBJ1-4	TGTGCCAGCAGTCCGAGAAGACAGGGAAAAGAAAAACTGTTTTTT	CASSPRRQGKEKLFF